The clone carrying this TCR beta chain came up many times. Its cognate antigen is unknown. This entry comes from a study of T cell repertoires in cytomegalovirus infection. At the level of the study: Both a matching HLA type and CMV infection were indicated by public TCR beta signatures.

TCRdb recomputed calls from the reads with MiXCR, one row per CDR3 protein. The repertoire holds about 300,000 distinct CDR3 sequences, roughly 9.3% seen once, with around 2.5% in the top ten. CDR1 SGHNT and CDR2 YYREEE come from the germline V gene (reference sequence). The CDR3 is made up of 13 amino acids. Trimming took 7 bases from V and 1 from J, leaving 8 bases between them. Study-level results: The study found HLA-C-restricted CMV-specific TCR beta clonotypes dominating the ex vivo response.

The TCR sequence derives from a human donor in good health (CMV status not recorded). Some clones in this sample may be carry-over from other donors' samples. The J gene is TRBJ2-2, the V gene TRBV5-4; D remains unclear. Specimen: PBMCs. In DNA, the CDR3 is TGTGCCAGCTCGGCAGGGAACACCGGGGAGCTGTTTTTT. It translates to CASSAGNTGELFF.